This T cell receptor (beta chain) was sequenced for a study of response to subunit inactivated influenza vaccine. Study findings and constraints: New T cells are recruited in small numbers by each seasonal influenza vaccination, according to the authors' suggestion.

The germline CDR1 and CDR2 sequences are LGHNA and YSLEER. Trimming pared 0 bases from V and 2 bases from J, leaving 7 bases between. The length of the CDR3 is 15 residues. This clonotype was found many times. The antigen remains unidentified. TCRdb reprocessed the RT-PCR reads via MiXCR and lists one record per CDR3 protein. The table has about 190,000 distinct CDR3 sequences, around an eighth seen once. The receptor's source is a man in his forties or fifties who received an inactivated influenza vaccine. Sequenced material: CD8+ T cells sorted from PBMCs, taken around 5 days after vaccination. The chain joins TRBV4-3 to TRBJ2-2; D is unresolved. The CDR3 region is CASSQDPGNTGELFF. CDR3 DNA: TGCGCCAGCAGCCAAGACCCAGGAAACACCGGGGAGCTGTTTTTT.